The entry below describes one T cell receptor (beta chain). The data are from a study of blood T cell repertoires in COVID-19. Study-level background: Sources were T cells, B-cell-depleted T cells, or PBMCs; the material itself was cDNA or gDNA.

In the source study's methods: Researchers report that nucleated cell counts were estimated from reference gene primer amplification. Profiled with immunoSEQ multiplex PCR; TCRdb holds only in-frame clones, not every one. The V and J calls and the clone size are those of that table, but D and trimming were determined from the DNA. The sample holds 300,000 or so clones, nearly 90% seen once. The CDR3 totals 14 residues. With 0 bases clipped from V and 3 bases from J, the junction kept 1 base outside the gene matches. From germline, CDR1 is LGHNA and CDR2 YSLEER. All recovered Cohort 3 donors got two negative PCRs, got clearance, or saw symptom resolution.

The genes are TRBV4-3 and TRBJ2-7, with 8 bases lining up with TRBD2. The clonotype was recovered from a woman in her thirties who had recovered from COVID-19. Source material: PBMCs or T cells enriched from blood (not recorded which). CDR3 in amino acids: CASSQDGTSYEQYF. The CDR3 region has the DNA TGCGCCAGCAGCCAAGATGGGACTAGCTACGAGCAGTACTTC.